The 9 T cell receptor beta chains below come from one sample, sequenced in a study of CD8 T cells in ankylosing spondylitis. MiXCR, run by TCRdb on the 5' RACE reads, gives a single entry per CDR3 protein. This table holds about 240,000 distinct CDR3 sequences, 20% to 30% found once. The sequenced material came from blood, either unsorted or a sorted T cell fraction (not recorded which). The receptor set was obtained from a male donor with ankylosing spondylitis or in good health (not recorded which).

This clonotype was picked up one time. The chain recombines TRBV2 with TRBJ2-1; D gene ambiguous. V lost 2 bases and J 16 bases, leaving 12 bases between the germline ends. This CDR3 spans 11 amino acids. Germline V gene lookup returns CDR1 SNHLY and CDR2 FYNNEI. The CDR3 nucleotides read TGTGCCAGCAGTGAACCCGTGCGGCTTTTCTTC. It codes for CASSEPVRLFF. Full variable domain (rest looked up from reference TRBV2 and TRBJ2-1): EPEVTQTPSHQVTQMGQEVILRCVPISNHLYFYWYRQILGQKVEFLVSFYNNEISEKSEIFDDQFSVERPDGSNFTLKIRSTKLEDSAMYFCASSEPVRLFFGPGTRLTVL.

V is TRBV29-1 and J is TRBJ1-1; the match to TRBD1 covers 7 bases. Germline CDR1 SQVTM, CDR2 ANQGSEA. Unmatched junction bases numbered 5, after V lost 3 bases and J lost 7 bases. The CDR3 spans 12 residues. In DNA, the CDR3 is TGCAGCGTTGACGACAGGGTAATTGAAGCTTTCTTT. The encoded protein is CSVDDRVIEAFF. The variable domain in full, with the rest retrieved from reference TRBV29-1 and TRBJ1-1, is SAVISQKPSRDICQRGTSLTIQCQVDSQVTMMFWYRQQPGQSLTLIATANQGSEATYESGFVIDKFPISRPNLTFSTLTVSNMSPEDSSIYLCSVDDRVIEAFFGQGTRLTVV.

This clonotype was seen once. The J gene is TRBJ1-3, the V gene TRBV18, with D hard to call. Trimming stripped 3 bases from V and 8 bases from J, with 11 bases between. The CDR3 runs 13 residues. Germline V gives CDR1 KGHSH, CDR2 LQKENI. Here the CDR3 reads CASSPVSLDTIYF. Written as DNA, the CDR3 is TGTGCCAGCTCACCGGTTAGTCTGGACACCATATATTTT.

The chain combines TRBV24-1 with TRBJ2-3, with 7 bases matching TRBD1. V shed 6 bases, J shed 4 bases, and the junction held 3 bases outside the gene matches. The CDR3 runs to 13 residues. The germline V gene encodes CDR1 KGHDR and CDR2 SFDVKD. In DNA, the CDR3 is TGTGCCACCAGTCCTCAGGGGGCAGATACGCAGTATTTT. Its translation: CATSPQGADTQYF.

This clonotype has a count of ten or more. V and J are TRBV15 and TRBJ2-2; D gene ambiguous. This CDR3 is built from 15 residues. Germline V CDR1 and CDR2: LNHNV, YYDKDF (reference sequence). The V gene lost 0 bases and the J gene lost 5 bases, with 10 bases spanning the gap. The CDR3 sequence: CATSRESPGTGELFF. The CDR3 DNA follows: TGTGCCACCAGCAGAGAATCCCCTGGGACCGGGGAGCTGTTTTTT.

This sequence joins TRBV20-1 and TRBJ2-5; no firm D call. Trimming shortened V by 2 bases and J by 3 bases, and 7 bases separated the two germline ends. CDR3 length equals 12 residues. Germline V gene data show CDR1 as DFQATT and CDR2 as SNEGSKA (reference sequence). CDR3 bases: TGCAGTGCTAGAAGACCGAAAGAGACCCAGTACTTC. It specifies CSARRPKETQYF.

J is TRBJ1-5 and V is TRBV5-1; tentatively, D is TRBD1 (6 bases). Germline CDR1 and CDR2: SGHRS and YFSETQ. This CDR3 region has 16 residues. With 6 bases removed from V and 2 bases from J, the gap between germline ends came to 18 bases. The CDR3 reads CASTERQDLGNQPQHF. The CDR3 bases are TGCGCCAGCACCGAAAGACAGGATTTGGGCAATCAGCCCCAGCATTTT.

The chain recombines TRBV11-3 with TRBJ2-3, with a possible D match to TRBD2 (6 bases). Trimming removed 5 bases from V and 2 bases from J, with 14 bases in between. Germline CDR1 SGHNT, CDR2 YENEEA. This CDR3 has 15 residues. CDR3 coding DNA: TGTGCCAGCAGCAGGGGTAGCGGATACACAGATACGCAGTATTTT. Residues: CASSRGSGYTDTQYF.

This clonotype has more than one count but fewer than ten. The J gene is TRBJ2-5, the V gene TRBV20-1; 9 nucleotides agree with TRBD2. The CDR3 sequence is 15 residues long. From germline, CDR1 is DFQATT and CDR2 SNEGSKA (reference sequence). The junction had 8 bases not matched to a gene; V was cut back by 2 bases and J by 4 bases. The CDR3 is CSARLLAGKLETQYF. For the CDR3, the DNA is TGCAGTGCTAGACTTCTAGCGGGGAAATTAGAGACCCAGTACTTC.